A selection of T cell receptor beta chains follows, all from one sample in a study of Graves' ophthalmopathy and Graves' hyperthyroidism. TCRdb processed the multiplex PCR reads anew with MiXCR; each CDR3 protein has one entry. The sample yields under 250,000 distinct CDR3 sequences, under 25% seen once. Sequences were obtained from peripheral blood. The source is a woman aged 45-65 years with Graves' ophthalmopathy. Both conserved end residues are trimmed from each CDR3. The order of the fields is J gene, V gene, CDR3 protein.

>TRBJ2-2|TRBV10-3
AISEIGPNTGELF
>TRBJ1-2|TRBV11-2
ASSPQGTRSGNSGYT
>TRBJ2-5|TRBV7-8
ASSLWDGGKETQY
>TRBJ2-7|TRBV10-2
ASRNGDTLRWVQY
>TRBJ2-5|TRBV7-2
ASTWGSGRGETQY
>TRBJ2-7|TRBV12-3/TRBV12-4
ASSLEGGSMYEQY
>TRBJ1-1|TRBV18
ASSLNWGTEAF
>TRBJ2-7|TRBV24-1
ATSDSRQTSYEQY
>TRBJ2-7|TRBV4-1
ASSLSSSEQY
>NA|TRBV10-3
AISESRPTLDVETQY
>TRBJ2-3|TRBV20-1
SAGGSGRGADTQY
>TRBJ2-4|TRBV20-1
SARYSGRTKNIQY
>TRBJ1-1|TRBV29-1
SVDLDPNTEAF
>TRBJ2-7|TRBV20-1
SASVTLVSSYEQY
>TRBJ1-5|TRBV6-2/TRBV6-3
ASSSGTGYNQPQH
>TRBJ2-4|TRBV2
ASSEGVHIQY
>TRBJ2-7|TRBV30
ARRTANSYEQY
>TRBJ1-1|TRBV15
ATSETRNTEAF
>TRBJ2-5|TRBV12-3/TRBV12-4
ASRTSGREETQY
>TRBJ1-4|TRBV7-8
ASSLVRMANEKLF
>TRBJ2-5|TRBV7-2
ASSPPQGVGETQY
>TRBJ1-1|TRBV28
ASSLMSAGLIEAF
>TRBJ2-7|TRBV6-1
ASRFTTSETYEQY
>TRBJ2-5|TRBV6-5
ASNSGTVETQY
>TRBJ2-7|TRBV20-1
SGSDLVRTSGRAI
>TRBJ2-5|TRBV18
ASSPAGGLVETQY
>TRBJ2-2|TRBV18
ASSPNGAGELF
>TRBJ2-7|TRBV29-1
SVLRGAGGSEQY
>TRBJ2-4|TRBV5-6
ASSLRGISAKNIQY
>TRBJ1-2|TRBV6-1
ASSEGGYTPT
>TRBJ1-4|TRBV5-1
ASSPGPQAEKLF
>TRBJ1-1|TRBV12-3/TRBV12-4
ASSSGTRKAF
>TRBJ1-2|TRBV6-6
ASSVDGRFYGYT